This T cell receptor beta chain is from a study of shared clonotypes between healthy human individuals (dated by TCRdb to 2019 to 2021). Some background on the complete study: The cohort comprised two women and a few men aged 18 to 49 years. Per donor, three plates each were used for CD4 naive and CD4 memory, two for CD8 naive, and one for CD8 memory. To estimate repertoire size and how much clonotype sharing occurs between individuals, the study deeply sequenced the blood TCR repertoires of several healthy adults. To increase sequencing depth and limit assay-specific biases, TCR repertoire library preparation and sequencing were carried out by different laboratories using diverse techniques. Each donor's leukapheresis produced roughly between roughly 0.85 and 10 billion PBMCs. What the work shows at the level of the full study, not this receptor alone: Compared with non-shared clonotypes, clonotypes shared by all four sorted-subset donors had higher generation probabilities. Roughly 5% of naive CD4, more than 3% of naive CD8, about 2.1% of memory CD4, and 0.4% of memory CD8 clonotypes were shared across several donors. Only blood was sampled, and tissue TCR repertoires likely differ from those in blood. The genetic and exposure-history diversity represented was limited by the small number of donors. Pairwise subsampling led to the expectation that sequencing depth would affect the degree of clonotype sharing among donors. Even with the large sequencing depth, rarefaction of the sorted-subset datasets indicated that sequencing was incomplete. Larger estimated clonotype richness was generally found for naive subsets than for memory subsets.

TCR CDR3 regions were amplified from genomic DNA by multiplex PCR using the deep immunoSEQ assay. Extracted genomic DNA from each cell subset was distributed evenly across all wells of several immunoSEQ 96-well plates, and each plate was treated as a replicate. For sorted subsets, approximately 0.2 ug of genomic DNA, equivalent to 30,000 or so T cell genomes, went into each replicate PCR. Purified libraries were quantified with a Qubit 3.0 fluorometer, sized on a Bioanalyzer 2100, and re-quantified with the KAPA Library Quantification kit. A separate single-read 150-cycle Illumina NextSeq 550 flow cell was used to sequence each immunoSEQ 96-well plate. The authors processed their data as follows. Because the immunoSEQ output included only junctional sequences and no quality scores, the filtering could not be the same as the filtering used for full-length reads. To assign V/J genes and CDR3, sequences were annotated using PyIR, a Python wrapper for IgBLAST v1.9, with IMGT germline references. Any read was removed if the V/J assignment was weak (E-value above 1e-6), the CDR3 was missing, or the read contained stop codons, out-of-frame junctions, or ambiguous translated residues. A V3J clonotype was defined by an identical inferred V gene, J gene, and CDR3 amino acid sequence. The percentage overlap between two repertoires was calculated by dividing the number of shared unique clonotypes by the size of the smaller repertoire. Repertoire richness was assessed with RTK rarefaction, the Chao1 estimator, and Recon v2.1 estimates of unobserved clonotypes. OLGA was used to compute generation probabilities for all TCRbeta clonotypes that the gDNA method yielded from a handful of donors. Drawn from immuneACCESS, this table holds only the in-frame rearrangements with V and J called that TCRdb kept. Clones are partly lost; checked studies trace under half to an unresolved V gene and leave the rest unexplained. That table furnishes V, J and clone size, whereas the DNA furnished D and trimming. The sample has more than 1,200,000 clones on record, approximately 98.5% of them singletons. The top ten clonotypes cover over 0.3% of the sample.

From the cysteine through the phenylalanine, the CDR3 covers 15 amino acids. Just the 45-base CDR3 DNA is kept, in frame starting at base 1. V and J lose 2 bases and 3 bases, and a span of 10 bases separates them. CDR1 and CDR2, per the germline V gene (reference sequence), are SEHNR and FQNEAQ. Remarks on this clone: Its binding antigen is unknown. Per-base quality was not reported, and no clone a single base away is much larger than it.

The donors were healthy, HIV-negative adults who had no recently reported acute infections or vaccinations. Every donor was a Caucasian adult living in Nashville, Tennessee, USA. CD4+ T cells were enriched by magnetic negative selection; naive cells were then positively selected on CD45RA, and the negative fraction formed the memory subset. After blood collection by leukapheresis, PBMCs were isolated using Ficoll-Histopaque density gradient centrifugation and then cryopreserved in the vapor phase of liquid nitrogen. Purity and quantity of every magnetically sorted T cell population were checked by analytical flow cytometry. Genomic DNA was isolated from each sorted fraction and quantified by UV absorbance on a Nanodrop 2000c.

Source material: naive CD4+ T cells sorted from blood. Sample cell subset or site, as interpreted from the label and publication: CD45RA+ positively selected. The TCR comes from a man aged 30-40 years in good health. The chain is encoded by TRBV7-9 joined to TRBJ2-2; there is no confident call for the D gene. CDR3 protein: CASSLKVRDTGELFF. The nucleotide sequence is given as TGTGCCAGCAGCTTAAAGGTTCGGGACACCGGGGAGCTGTTTTTT. The full variable domain, completed from the reference TRBV7-9 and TRBJ2-2 proteins outside the CDR3, reads DTGVSQNPRHKITKRGQNVTFRCDPISEHNRLYWYRQTLGQGPEFLTYFQNEAQLEKSRLLSDRFSAERPKGSFSTLEIQRTEQGDSAMYLCASSLKVRDTGELFFGEGSRLTVL.